These T cell receptor beta chains were read from a single sample in a study of immune heterogeneity within non-small cell lung tumors. Using its own MiXCR run on the multiplex PCR reads, TCRdb lists one record per CDR3 protein. The sample contains 9,500 to 11,000 distinct CDR3 sequences, about a fifth of which appear only once. The sequenced sample was lung tumor tissue. These receptors came from a man aged 55 to 69 with non-small cell lung cancer. Both conserved end residues are part of each CDR3. The D gene is left open where the match is weak. Clone sizes are given selectively: once, few, many, or a class where the clone is expanded.

v_call d_call clone_size cdr3_aa
TRBV20-1 TRBD2 - CSASGWASGDNEQFF
TRBV28 - - CASSLSNPGELFF
TRBV16 TRBD2 few CASSQSRSGRVVPDTQYF
TRBV18 - medium-sized CASSPETDTEAFF
TRBV11-2 - - CASNPGQTSTDTQYF
TRBV28 - medium-sized CASSLPLLGSGYGYTF
TRBV27 - few CASSLRERDTQYF
TRBV20-1 - medium-sized CSARDEIYEQYF
TRBV15 TRBD1 medium-sized CATSRGTGEGNTIYF
TRBV7-3 TRBD2 few CASSSGTTTDTQYF
TRBV7-8 - - CASLSLSGVFTEAFF
TRBV12-3/TRBV12-4 TRBD1 medium-sized CASSSTGGSVYGYTF
TRBV5-1 TRBD1 many CASSREPGQRRYGYTF
TRBV6-1 - medium-sized CASSENGQGSGNTIYF
TRBV3-1 - many CASSQDAPTRYNSPLHF
TRBV27 - few CASRRGTEAFF
TRBV2 - few CASKRLNTEAFF
TRBV19 - many CASGGRSYNEQFF
TRBV20-1 - many CSARSGEGNQPQHF
TRBV28 - medium-sized CASSFGRANTEAFF
TRBV20-1 - - CSAIGGNQPQHF
TRBV19 - - CASTTEGWVATEAFF
TRBV9 - - CASSSAGDGEAFF
TRBV5-6 - - CVSSTPDSLSGNTIYF
TRBV5-1 - - CASSLFQGGGYTF
TRBV15 - - CATSSREDYPSGEQFF
TRBV20-1 - few CSAEPRGGTQYF
TRBV6-2/TRBV6-3 TRBD1 medium-sized CATRRLGTVSYEQYF
TRBV25-1 - many CASSEYGLWAFF
TRBV20-1 TRBD2 medium-sized CSAISGRGGNEQFF
TRBV18 - - CASSPAGRIAKNIQYF
TRBV10-3 - medium-sized CAIKNSGANVLTF
TRBV11-2 - many CASSLRTEAFF
TRBV11-3 TRBD1 - CASSSGTGVYEQYF
TRBV5-4 - - CASMFGGQVAEAFF
TRBV28 - - CASSTGTYGYTF
TRBV3-1 - - CASSQGGAESYNEQFF
TRBV27 - medium-sized CASSSFSTGLAGYTF
TRBV7-9 - - CASSLAPGVATEAFF
TRBV28 - medium-sized CASSLLGGGDGDTEAFF
TRBV29-1 - - CSVEGGGPGNTIYF
TRBV18 TRBD2 many CASSPGTSGRRVLGQYF
TRBV7-8 - - CASSLARVDQPQNF
TRBV29-1 - few CSVEDSGWPHGHNEQFF
TRBV4-1 - - CASSQNWGGGGSEQYF
TRBV4-2 TRBD1 - CASIQARGQDTQYF
TRBV28 TRBD2 medium-sized CASSSSGMTFYEQYF
TRBV11-3 - medium-sized CASSSLTDHGGYTF
TRBV12-5 TRBD2 medium-sized CASGLVLAGEETQYF
TRBV3-1 TRBD1 few CASSPGTGLYEQYF
TRBV3-1 - - CASSQGTVNYGYTF